The TCR beta chain under discussion was sequenced for a study of post-analysis software for immune sequencing data. Whole-study context: As for disease course, relapsing-remitting, secondary progressive and progressive-relapsing multiple sclerosis were all included.

Unique molecular identifiers were carried by the TCR beta cDNA libraries. T cells numbering roughly 1 to 10 million yielded some 500,000 cDNA molecules. TCRdb analysed the PCR reads with MiXCR anew, one entry per CDR3 protein. This table holds roughly 600,000 distinct CDR3 sequences, roughly 45% found once. This clonotype has a handful of counts. The antigen is not known. The CDR3 has 13 residues. Trimming took 4 bases from V and 6 from J, leaving 13 bases between them. Study-level results: Samples sharing a preparation batch grouped tightly together when assessed by F measure. Included in a set of roughly 5 TRBV segments more frequent in patients than controls were TRBV5-6, TRBV5-1 and TRBV20-1.

This chain uses TRBV12-3 or TRBV12-4 with TRBJ2-7; D remains ambiguous. Sequencing was done on a sample of blood. This receptor was taken from a girl aged 10-17 years with multiple sclerosis. The CDR3 here is CASSSRSRSEQYF. The DNA for the CDR3 is TGTGCCAGCAGTTCTCGGTCGCGCTCCGAGCAGTACTTC.